This entry lists 21 T cell receptor beta chains sequenced from one sample in a study of blood T cell repertoires in COVID-19. Method: immunoSEQ multiplex PCR; TCRdb's copy keeps in-frame clones and lacks some. This table holds around 35,000 clones, about 87% found once. Specimen: peripheral blood. The origin of the receptors is a human donor in a cohort sampled during active COVID-19.

The CDR3, as DNA: TGTGCCAGCAGTCCCCCGGACAGGGTCAATCAGCCCCAGCATTTT. Protein sequence: CASSPPDRVNQPQHF. The J gene is TRBJ1-5, the V gene TRBV27; TRBD1 matches at 8 bases. This CDR3 region has 15 residues. V lost 5 bases to trimming and J lost 3 bases; unmatched junction nucleotides: 6. The germline V gene encodes CDR1 MNHEY and CDR2 SMNVEV (reference sequence).

The chain combines TRBV28 with TRBJ2-2; 11 bases are a match to TRBD2. This CDR3 is 17 amino acids long. The V segment lost 5 bases and the J segment 5 bases; nucleotides outside the gene matches: 10. Germline CDR1 is MDHEN and CDR2 is SYDVKM. CDR3 coding DNA: TGTGCCAGCAGTGCAACGGTAGCGGGGGGGCGAACCGGGGAGCTGTTTTTT. Protein sequence: CASSATVAGGRTGELFF.

The chain's CDR3 is CASSPAGVGYTF. CDR3 DNA sequence: TGTGCCAGCTCACCAGCGGGGGTCGGCTACACCTTC. The gene calls are TRBV18 and TRBJ1-2, with a possible D match to TRBD1 (5 bases). Germline V gene data show CDR1 as KGHSH and CDR2 as LQKENI. The CDR3 is 12 residues long. V dropped 2 bases and J dropped 8 bases, with 9 bases sitting between them.

The rearrangement links TRBV15 to TRBJ2-3; 11 nucleotides match TRBD2. Germline CDR1 is LNHNV and CDR2 is YYDKDF (reference sequence). V dropped 1 base and J dropped 5; count of bases not matched to a gene: 2. This CDR3 contains 15 residues. DNA for the CDR3: TGTGCCACCAGCAGAGCCGGGACTAGCGGAGATACGCAGTATTTT. Translation gives CATSRAGTSGDTQYF.

The genes are TRBV21-1 and TRBJ1-5. TRBV21-1 is a pseudogene locus. CDR3 length equals 15 residues. CDR3 in amino acids: CASITRECCNQPQHF. The CDR3 nucleotides read TGTGCCAGTATCACCCGCGAGTGTTGCAATCAGCCCCAGCATTTT.

The table lists this clone with a count of one. V is TRBV28 and J is TRBJ2-3; TRBD1 might be the D (5 bases). V gave up 3 bases and J gave up 4 bases, with 17 bases separating them. Germline CDR1 is MDHEN and CDR2 is SYDVKM. The CDR3 is 16 residues long. The CDR3 loop is CASSLVGRVQSDTQYF. For the CDR3, the DNA is TGTGCCAGCAGTTTGGTGGGCAGGGTGCAGTCAGATACGCAGTATTTT.

The chain is built from TRBV3-1 (or the pseudogene TRBV3-2) and TRBJ2-1; D is possibly TRBD2 (5 bases). Germline V lookup: CDR1 LGHDT, CDR2 YNNKEL (reference sequence). CDR3 size: 17 residues. The V end was cut by 0 bases, the J end by 8 bases, with 20 bases between. CDR3 amino acids: CASSQENLAGKHYEQFF. The DNA of the CDR3 is TGTGCCAGCAGCCAAGAAAATCTAGCCGGAAAACACTATGAGCAGTTCTTC.

As to this clone: Different DNA sequences within this sample yield the same CDR3. V is TRBV5-1 and J is TRBJ1-6, with 10 positions matching TRBD1. V lost 4 bases, J lost 10 bases, and 5 bases stayed unmatched. CDR1 SGHRS and CDR2 YFSETQ come from the germline V gene. The CDR3 loop spans 14 amino acids. CDR3 region: CASSPGQGGSPLHF. The CDR3 DNA reads as TGCGCCAGCAGCCCTGGACAGGGGGGATCACCCCTCCACTTT.

The chain uses TRBV2 and TRBJ1-3, with 9 bases lining up with TRBD1. V was clipped by 6 bases and J by 7 bases; unmatched bases: 7. Germline values: CDR1 SNHLY, CDR2 FYNNEI. This CDR3 spans 14 amino acids. The CDR3 here is CASSFAGQGNTIYF. CDR3 in DNA: TGTGCCAGCAGCTTCGCGGGACAGGGTAACACCATATATTTT.

The chain is built from TRBV5-4 and TRBJ1-4, with TRBD1 matching 11 bases. The length of the CDR3 is 15 residues. The junction had 8 bases not matched to a gene; V was cut back by 4 bases and J by 9 bases. Germline CDR1 and CDR2: SGHNT and YYREEE (reference sequence). CDR3 sequence: CASSDSGQGGQKLFF. DNA for the CDR3: TGTGCCAGCAGCGACTCGGGACAGGGGGGCCAAAAACTGTTTTTT. Looking up the rest from reference TRBV5-4 and TRBJ1-4 gives the full variable domain: ETGVTQSPTHLIKTRGQQVTLRCSSQSGHNTVSWYQQALGQGPQFIFQYYREEENGRGNFPPRFSGLQFPNYSSELNVNALELDDSALYLCASSDSGQGGQKLFFGSGTQLSVL.

This clone appeared a few times. The rearrangement uses TRBV6-6 and TRBJ1-6, with TRBD1 identical over 7 bases. Trimming cost V 5 bases and J 5 bases; bases outside gene matches: 6. This CDR3 contains 15 residues. From germline, CDR1 is MNHNY and CDR2 SVGAGI (reference sequence). The DNA of the CDR3 is TGTGCCAGCAGTCAGACAGGGATAAATAATTCACCCCTCCACTTT. It yields the protein CASSQTGINNSPLHF.

The V call is TRBV27, the J call TRBJ2-3, with D perhaps matching TRBD1 (6 bases). There are 14 residues in the CDR3. Per the germline V gene, CDR1 is MNHEY and CDR2 is SMNVEV (reference sequence). The germline V and J ends were trimmed by 6 bases and 6 bases, with 16 bases remaining between them. CDR3 residues: CASSWTALADTQYF. In DNA, the CDR3 is TGTGCCAGCAGCTGGACAGCCTTGGCGGATACGCAGTATTTT.

This clone was recorded only once. The gene calls are TRBV5-1 and TRBJ2-7; 11 nucleotides align to TRBD1. The CDR3 covers 14 residues. Germline assignment: CDR1 SGHRS and CDR2 YFSETQ. J gave up 6 bases and V 8 bases, and 10 bases lay outside the gene matches. CDR3 sequence (DNA): TGCGCCAGTGGACTAAGAGGGACAGGGGGCGAGCAGTACTTC. Translated: CASGLRGTGGEQYF.

This CDR3 reads CASSFRGTGHSPLHF. The CDR3, as DNA: TGTGCCAGCAGCTTTCGCGGGACAGGTCACTCACCCCTCCACTTT. The V and J genes are TRBV5-6 and TRBJ1-6; 8 bases agree with TRBD1. CDR3 length: 15 amino acids. V trimming: 2 bases; J trimming: 10 bases; junction bases outside the gene matches: 8. From germline, CDR1 is SGHDT and CDR2 YYEEEE. Full variable domain (outside the CDR3, taken from reference TRBV5-6 and TRBJ1-6): DAGVTQSPTHLIKTRGQQVTLRCSPKSGHDTVSWYQQALGQGPQFIFQYYEEEERQRGNFPDRFSGHQFPNYSSELNVNALLLGDSALYLCASSFRGTGHSPLHFGNGTRLTVT.

The gene calls are TRBV5-6 and TRBJ2-2, with a possible D match to TRBD2 (6 bases). The CDR3 is 12 amino acids. The germline V gene has CDR1 SGHDT and CDR2 YYEEEE. V lost 1 base and J lost 9, with 7 bases in between. CDR3 sequence reads: CASSLRDWELFF. The CDR3 region has the DNA TGTGCCAGCAGCTTGAGGGACTGGGAGCTGTTTTTT.

This rearrangement joins TRBV7-9 to TRBJ1-4, with TRBD1 identical over 7 bases. Germline V gene data show CDR1 as SEHNR and CDR2 as FQNEAQ (reference sequence). This CDR3 is built from 15 residues. J gave up 4 bases and V 7 bases, and 9 bases lay outside the gene matches. This CDR3 reads CASTARQGLNEKLFF. DNA of the CDR3: TGTGCCAGCACCGCCCGACAGGGCCTTAATGAAAAACTGTTTTTT.

This rearrangement joins TRBV6-1 to TRBJ1-2, with TRBD1 as a possible D gene (5 bases). The CDR3 is 14 residues long. CDR1 is MNHNS, CDR2 SASEGT, per germline. V lost 1 base and J 4 bases, leaving 10 bases between the germline ends. CDR3 coding DNA: TGTGCCAGCAGTGAAGGGACACCATCCTATGGCTACACCTTC. It translates to CASSEGTPSYGYTF.

The chain links TRBV28 to TRBJ2-2, with 11 bases matching TRBD1. The V gene's germline CDR1 is MDHEN and CDR2 SYDVKM. The CDR3 is 14 amino acids. Unmatched junction bases numbered 5, after V lost 9 bases and J lost 5 bases. CDR3 residues: CASCGTGGTGELFF. As DNA, the CDR3 is TGTGCCAGTTGCGGGACAGGGGGAACCGGGGAGCTGTTTTTT. Drawing the rest from reference TRBV28 and TRBJ2-2, the complete variable domain is DVKVTQSSRYLVKRTGEKVFLECVQDMDHENMFWYRQDPGLGLRLIYFSYDVKMKEKGDIPEGYSVSREKKERFSLILESASTNQTSMYLCASCGTGGTGELFFGEGSRLTVL.

The J gene is TRBJ1-5, the V gene TRBV18; D might be TRBD1 (6 bases). The germline V gene encodes CDR1 KGHSH and CDR2 LQKENI. This CDR3 comprises 15 residues. Between the trimmed V and J ends, which lost 6 bases and 4 bases, there was a span of 16 bases. CDR3 sequence (DNA): TGTGCCAGCTCCGTCAACAGGGTGTCGAATCAGCCCCAGCATTTT. Amino acids: CASSVNRVSNQPQHF.

The chain joins TRBV5-1 to TRBJ2-3; 8 bases agree with TRBD1. V lost 0 bases, J lost 3 bases, and 6 bases stayed unmatched. This CDR3 is built from 16 residues. The germline V gene has CDR1 SGHRS and CDR2 YFSETQ. As DNA, the CDR3 is TGCGCCAGCAGCTTGGTTCAAGGACAGGGAACAGATACGCAGTATTTT. It translates to CASSLVQGQGTDTQYF.

V and J are TRBV7-2 and TRBJ1-6, with TRBD1 as a possible D gene (6 bases). Trimming left V 0 bases short and J 10 bases short, with 13 bases between. This CDR3 contains 15 residues. Per germline, CDR1 SGHTA and CDR2 FQGNSA. The CDR3 loop is CASSLAHSQGSPLHF. The CDR3 coding sequence is TGTGCCAGCAGCTTAGCCCACAGTCAGGGGTCACCCCTCCACTTT.